The 19 T cell receptor beta chains presented below share a single source sample, sequenced in a study of OX40 agonist ivuxolimab in advanced cancers. Clones were read by immunoSEQ multiplex PCR, and TCRdb kept only the in-frame ones, dropping some. The sample contains 66,000 or so clones, more than 65% of which appear only once. Sequenced material: CD4+ or CD8+ T cells sorted from blood, taken in a trial of the OX40 agonist ivuxolimab. Receptors originate from an adult with an advanced solid tumor such as melanoma, head and neck, liver or kidney cancer.

V and J are TRBV5-6 and TRBJ1-2; weak D call: TRBD1 (6 bases). The CDR3 is made up of 13 amino acids. Per the germline V gene, CDR1 is SGHDT and CDR2 is YYEEEE. V was clipped by 4 bases and J by 6 bases, with 13 bases between them. The CDR3 bases are TGTGCCAGCAGCGCCACAGGGATCGATGGCTACACCTTC. The encoded protein is CASSATGIDGYTF.

This chain uses TRBV2 with TRBJ1-4; 9 positions match TRBD1. The germline gives CDR1 SNHLY, CDR2 FYNNEI. Trimming cost V 9 bases and J 7 bases; bases outside gene matches: 6. The CDR3 contains 13 residues. Written as DNA, the CDR3 is TGTGCCAGTGACAGGGGGAACGGTGAAAAACTGTTTTTT. Protein product: CASDRGNGEKLFF.

The chain joins TRBV28 to TRBJ1-1; D gene uncertain. The germline V gene encodes CDR1 MDHEN and CDR2 SYDVKM. With 6 bases removed from V and 2 bases from J, the gap between germline ends came to 4 bases. The CDR3 is 11 amino acids. In DNA form, the CDR3 reads TGTGCCAGCAGATTAAACACTGAAGCTTTCTTT. Its protein is CASRLNTEAFF.

Concerning this clone itself: At one boundary the junction diverges from the germline segment, which might be a read error. The rearrangement uses TRBV7-2 and TRBJ2-3; 12 bases match TRBD2. The CDR3 is made up of 16 amino acids. Germline values: CDR1 SGHTA, CDR2 FQGNSA. CDR3 bases: TGTGCCAGCAGCCTAGCGGGGGGGACTAGCACAGATACGCAGTATTTT. Protein sequence: CASSLAGGTSTDTQYF.

The rearrangement links TRBV4-2 to TRBJ1-5; D remains unclear. The CDR3 runs 16 residues. Trimming removed 0 bases from V and 4 bases from J, with 13 bases in between. From germline, CDR1 is LGHNA and CDR2 YNFKEQ. The CDR3 region is CASSQDRQTGNQPQHF. CDR3 in DNA: TGTGCCAGCAGCCAAGATAGGCAGACGGGTAATCAGCCCCAGCATTTT.

The V and J genes are TRBV6-1 and TRBJ1-2, with D unclear. CDR1 is MNHNS and CDR2 is SASEGT in the germline V gene. The CDR3 is 12 amino acids. V lost 10 bases, J lost 3 bases, and 12 bases lay in between. The CDR3 region has the DNA TGTGCCACCCGAGTGGTGGACTATGGCTACACCTTC. It codes for CATRVVDYGYTF.

The chain links TRBV5-1 to TRBJ2-2; the D gene could be TRBD1 or TRBD2 (5 bases each). The V gene lost 0 bases and the J gene lost 8 bases, with 11 bases spanning the gap. The germline V gene encodes CDR1 SGHRS and CDR2 YFSETQ. The CDR3 extends over 14 amino acids. CDR3 in amino acids: CASSLGDASGELFF. CDR3 nucleotide sequence: TGCGCCAGCAGCTTGGGGGACGCCTCGGGGGAGCTGTTTTTT.

This clone was recorded a few times. The rearrangement uses TRBV10-3 and TRBJ2-5, with D possibly being TRBD1 (5 bases). CDR1 ENHRY and CDR2 SYGVKD come from the germline V gene. The CDR3 is 13 amino acids. The V end lost 3 bases, the J end lost 3 bases, and 8 bases lay between the germline ends. The DNA for the CDR3 is TGTGCCATCAGTGAAGACAGAGAAGAGACCCAGTACTTC. This gives the protein CAISEDREETQYF.

A word on this clone: This sample includes further DNA sequences coding for the same CDR3. The V and J genes are TRBV6-1 and TRBJ2-1; 10 bases fit TRBD2. Losses at the gene ends were 3 bases for V and 4 bases for J; bases not matched to a gene: 3. Germline assignment: CDR1 MNHNS and CDR2 SASEGT. The CDR3 length is 15 residues. The CDR3 DNA sequence: TGTGCCAGCAGTGACAGCGGGGGGGCATACAATGAGCAGTTCTTC. As protein: CASSDSGGAYNEQFF.

The gene calls are TRBV27 and TRBJ1-2, with D tentatively TRBD1 (5 bases). Germline V gene lookup returns CDR1 MNHEY and CDR2 SMNVEV (reference sequence). The CDR3 runs to 15 residues. Trimming took off 1 base at V and 0 bases at J, with 9 bases between the two ends. The CDR3 loop is CASSLFGGANYGYTF. CDR3 sequence (DNA): TGTGCCAGCAGTTTATTCGGGGGAGCTAACTATGGCTACACCTTC.

The J gene is TRBJ2-1, the V gene TRBV7-9; no reliable D call. CDR1 SEHNR and CDR2 FQNEAQ come from the germline V gene (reference sequence). The CDR3 spans 11 residues. Trimming left V 5 bases short and J 5 bases short, with 4 bases between. CDR3 region: CASSPDNEQFF. The CDR3 DNA sequence: TGTGCCAGCAGCCCCGACAATGAGCAGTTCTTC.

The chain recombines TRBV7-6 with TRBJ2-5; D is possibly TRBD1 (5 bases). There are 16 residues in the CDR3. Germline loops: CDR1 SGHVS, CDR2 FNYEAQ. The V and J ends lost 1 base and 4 bases respectively, with 16 bases between them. The CDR3 loop reads CASSLGVGRVVETQYF. CDR3 in DNA: TGTGCCAGCAGCTTAGGTGTCGGCAGGGTAGTAGAGACCCAGTACTTC.

The chain is built from TRBV4-2 and TRBJ2-1; either TRBD1 or TRBD2 may fit D (5 bases each). In germline, CDR1 is LGHNA, CDR2 YNFKEQ. The CDR3 sequence is 14 residues long. Trimming took off 1 base at V and 5 bases at J, with 9 bases between the two ends. The CDR3 region is CASSQGGPNNEQFF. The CDR3 nucleotides read TGTGCCAGCAGCCAAGGGGGACCTAACAATGAGCAGTTCTTC.

The rearrangement uses TRBV7-6 and TRBJ1-5; maybe TRBD1 (5 bases). The CDR3 loop spans 14 amino acids. With 5 bases removed from V and 5 bases from J, the gap between germline ends came to 13 bases. Germline CDR1 reads SGHVS; CDR2 reads FNYEAQ. CDR3 residues: CASSPGGGDQPQHF. CDR3 DNA sequence: TGTGCCAGCAGCCCAGGCGGGGGGGATCAGCCCCAGCATTTT.

This sequence joins TRBV18 and TRBJ2-5; D is ambiguous. Germline V lookup: CDR1 KGHSH, CDR2 LQKENI. This CDR3 is 14 amino acids long. Trimming took 3 bases from V and 1 from J, leaving 9 bases between them. CDR3 loop: CASSPGQIQETQYF. DNA of the CDR3: TGTGCCAGCTCACCCGGGCAGATCCAAGAGACCCAGTACTTC.

This clone showed up just a few times. The chain carries TRBV10-3 and TRBJ2-7, with D possibly being TRBD2 (5 bases). V was trimmed by 6 bases and J by 2 bases, leaving 8 bases between them. The CDR3 covers 12 residues. CDR1 is ENHRY, CDR2 SYGVKD, per germline. The CDR3 DNA reads TGTGCCATCAGGGACTCAGCCTACGAGCAGTACTTC. It translates to CAIRDSAYEQYF.

The V gene is TRBV18, the J gene TRBJ2-3, with 11 bases aligning to TRBD1. Germline V gene data show CDR1 as KGHSH and CDR2 as LQKENI. This CDR3 has 16 amino acids. The J segment lost 2 bases and the V segment lost 3 bases, leaving 4 bases of the junction unmatched. The DNA for the CDR3 is TGTGCCAGCTCACCTCGGGACAGGGGGATCACAGATACGCAGTATTTT. Protein sequence: CASSPRDRGITDTQYF.

The CDR3 loop reads CASSQDGDYPFYNEQFF. The DNA for the CDR3 is TGCGCCAGCAGTCAAGATGGGGACTACCCATTCTACAATGAGCAGTTCTTC. V and J are TRBV23-1 and TRBJ2-1, with 7 bases that match TRBD2. TRBV23-1 is an ORF; its function is uncertain. V shed 2 bases, J shed 3 bases, and the junction held 10 bases outside the gene matches. This CDR3 region has 17 residues.

The gene calls are TRBV28 and TRBJ2-3; 9 nucleotides align to TRBD1. The CDR3 has 15 residues. Germline V lookup: CDR1 MDHEN, CDR2 SYDVKM. With 5 bases clipped from V and 0 bases from J, the junction kept 3 bases outside the gene matches. The CDR3 reads CASSVGQGSTDTQYF. DNA for the CDR3: TGTGCCAGCAGTGTCGGACAGGGGAGCACAGATACGCAGTATTTT.